By frequency in the sample, the clone carrying this T cell receptor beta chain is medium-sized (0.01 to 0.1%). Its specificity is unknown. The entry originates in a study of T cells in Graves' hyperthyroidism and ophthalmopathy. Whole-study findings and limits: Most thyroid clonotypes expanded above 0.001 were also detected in blood. Ophthalmopathy was told apart from stable hyperthyroidism by a 13 V-J model.

TCR beta CDR3 sequences were amplified from RNA transcripts. First-round RT-PCR with HTBI primers amplified the TCR CDR3 region. TCRdb re-derived calls from the multiplex PCR reads in MiXCR, one entry per CDR3 protein. The sample yields approximately 24,000 distinct CDR3 sequences, about 49% seen once. Patients aged 18 to 65 had newly diagnosed hyperthyroidism that had lasted under 2 months. Based on clinical symptoms, serum thyroxine and TRAb, thyroid ultrasound and orbital computed tomography, diagnoses were reached. Germline V lookup: CDR1 SGHRS, CDR2 YFSETQ. The V end was cut by 3 bases, the J end by 8 bases, with 17 bases between. The CDR3 has 14 residues.

The clonotype originates from a woman between 40 and 50 years old with Graves' hyperthyroidism that later progressed to Graves' ophthalmopathy. Sequencing was carried out using blood. V usage is TRBV5-1 and J usage is TRBJ1-2; possible D gene TRBD1, 5 bases. DNA for the CDR3: TGCGCCAGCAGCTCCACCGGCGGGCAGGGAGGCTACACCTTC. It codes for CASSSTGGQGGYTF. The complete variable domain, with remaining parts taken from reference TRBV5-1 and TRBJ1-2, reads KAGVTQTPRYLIKTRGQQVTLSCSPISGHRSVSWYQQTPGQGLQFLFEYFSETQRNKGNFPGRFSGRQFSNSRSEMNVSTLELGDSALYLCASSSTGGQGGYTFGSGTRLTVV.